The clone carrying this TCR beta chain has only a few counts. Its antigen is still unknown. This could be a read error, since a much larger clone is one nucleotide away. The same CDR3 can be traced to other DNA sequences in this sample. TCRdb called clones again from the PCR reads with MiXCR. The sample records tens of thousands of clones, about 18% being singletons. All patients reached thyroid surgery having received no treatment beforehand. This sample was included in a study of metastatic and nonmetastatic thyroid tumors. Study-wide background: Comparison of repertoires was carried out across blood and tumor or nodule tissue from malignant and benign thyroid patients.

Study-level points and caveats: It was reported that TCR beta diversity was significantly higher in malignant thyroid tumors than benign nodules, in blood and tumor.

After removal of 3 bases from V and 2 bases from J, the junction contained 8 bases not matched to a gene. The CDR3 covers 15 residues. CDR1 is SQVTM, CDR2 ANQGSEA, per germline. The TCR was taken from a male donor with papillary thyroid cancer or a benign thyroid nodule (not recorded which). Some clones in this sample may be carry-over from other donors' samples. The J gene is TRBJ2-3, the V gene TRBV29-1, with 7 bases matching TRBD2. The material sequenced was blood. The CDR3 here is CSVERRGSPTDTQYF. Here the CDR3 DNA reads TGCAGCGTTGAGCGGCGGGGGTCCCCCACAGATACGCAGTATTTT.